The rows below give T cell receptor beta chains drawn from one sample of a study of cytomegalovirus exposure and HLA in healthy donors. TCRdb's table, derived via immunoSEQ multiplex PCR, lists solely in-frame clones and lacks some. The top ten clones hold over 9.5% of a sample with 130,000 to 150,000 clones, approximately 80% of them seen once. Sequenced input: PBMCs. These TCRs come from a woman aged 60 to 75 in good health and CMV-seropositive. Both conserved end residues are part of each CDR3. Fields, in order: D gene, clone size, J gene, V gene, CDR3 protein, CDR3 DNA. A D gene is named only where the DNA matches it firmly. The listing skips clone size in some rows; elsewhere it reads once, few, many or a size class.

NA	NA	TRBJ1-2	TRBV4-1	CASSQEQRDYGYTF	TGCGCCAGCAGCCAAGAACAGCGGGACTATGGCTACACCTTC
TRBD2	NA	TRBJ2-1	TRBV6-5	CASSASGGGPDEQFF	TGTGCCAGCAGTGCCTCGGGGGGAGGGCCCGATGAGCAGTTCTTC
TRBD1	NA	TRBJ1-1	TRBV11-3	CASSLRGPPPAYLNTEAFF	TGTGCCAGCAGCTTAAGGGGGCCCCCACCCGCATACTTGAACACTGAAGCTTTCTTT
NA	few	TRBJ2-5	TRBV29-1	CSVEEYFDGQGLGETQYF	TGCAGCGTTGAAGAATATTTCGACGGGCAGGGGCTAGGAGAGACCCAGTACTTC
NA	NA	TRBJ1-6	TRBV30	CAWSPGYNSPLHF	TGTGCCTGGAGTCCGGGATATAATTCACCCCTCCACTTT
NA	NA	TRBJ2-5	TRBV12-5	CASGSTGLETQYF	TGTGCTAGTGGTTCAACAGGGTTGGAGACCCAGTACTTC
TRBD2	NA	TRBJ2-1	TRBV7-2	CASSIRLANNEQFF	TGTGCCAGCAGCATACGACTAGCCAACAATGAGCAGTTCTTC
NA	NA	TRBJ2-2	TRBV11-2	CASSFSQRVGTGELFF	TGTGCCAGCAGCTTTAGTCAGCGCGTCGGCACCGGGGAGCTGTTTTTT
NA	few	TRBJ1-2	TRBV9	CASSPTGDYGYTF	TGTGCCAGCAGTCCTACCGGGGACTATGGCTACACCTTC
TRBD2	NA	TRBJ2-2	TRBV27	CASSLGTSGTGELFF	TGTGCCAGCAGTCTCGGGACTAGCGGGACCGGGGAGCTGTTTTTT
TRBD2	NA	TRBJ2-3	TRBV7-3	CASSLGDYLTDTQYF	TGTGCCAGCAGCTTGGGGGACTATCTCACAGATACGCAGTATTTT
NA	NA	TRBJ2-2	TRBV7-9	CASSTDRDGELFF	TGTGCCAGCAGCACCGACCGGGACGGGGAGCTGTTTTTT
NA	NA	TRBJ2-3	TRBV6-1	CASSELRTDTQYF	TGTGCCAGCAGTGAACTACGCACAGATACGCAGTATTTT
TRBD1	NA	TRBJ2-3	TRBV29-1	CSGLGLGTGSSTDTQYF	TGCAGCGGACTCGGTCTGGGGACAGGGTCTAGCACAGATACGCAGTATTTT
NA	few	TRBJ2-1	TRBV5-1	CASSPETSYNEQFF	TGCGCCAGCAGCCCGGAGACGTCCTACAATGAGCAGTTCTTC
NA	NA	TRBJ1-2	TRBV28	CASSLTASGARGYTF	TGTGCCAGCAGCTTAACCGCCTCAGGGGCTCGGGGCTACACCTTC
NA	NA	TRBJ2-3	TRBV7-9	CASSSPLELTDTQYF	TGTGCCAGCAGCTCGCCACTAGAACTGACAGATACGCAGTATTTT
NA	NA	TRBJ1-2	TRBV5-6	CASSYQGSSNYGYTF	TGTGCCAGCAGCTACCAGGGGTCTAGTAACTATGGCTACACCTTC
TRBD2	few	TRBJ2-5	TRBV2	CASRGTSGTETQYF	TGTGCCAGCAGGGGGACTAGCGGCACAGAGACCCAGTACTTC
NA	once	TRBJ2-7	TRBV4-1	CASSQVAVTYEQYF	TGCGCCAGCAGCCAAGTAGCGGTGACCTACGAGCAGTACTTC
NA	NA	TRBJ2-7	TRBV4-3	CASSQIQGAYEQYF	TGCGCCAGCAGCCAAATACAGGGCGCCTACGAGCAGTACTTC
TRBD2	NA	TRBJ2-5	TRBV7-9	CASSSGGERAQYF	TGTGCCAGCAGCTCGGGGGGGGAAAGGGCCCAGTACTTC
TRBD1	NA	TRBJ1-5	TRBV27	CASSLSTGLREPQHF	TGTGCCAGCAGTTTATCGACAGGGCTAAGGGAGCCCCAGCATTTT
TRBD1	NA	TRBJ1-1	TRBV28	CASSFIPRLTGVGNTEAFF	TGTGCCAGCAGTTTCATCCCGAGACTTACAGGGGTCGGGAACACTGAAGCTTTCTTT
NA	NA	TRBJ2-7	TRBV6-5	CASSPVAAGYEQYF	TGTGCCAGCAGTCCCGTAGCGGCCGGTTACGAGCAGTACTTC
TRBD1	NA	TRBJ2-5	TRBV9	CASSSQGAGETQYF	TGTGCCAGCAGCTCACAGGGGGCGGGAGAGACCCAGTACTTC
NA	NA	TRBJ2-2	TRBV5-6	CASSLKIQNTGELFF	TGTGCCAGCAGCTTGAAGATACAGAACACCGGGGAGCTGTTTTTT
NA	NA	TRBJ2-3	TRBV10-3	CAISEEGEGPPDTQYF	TGTGCCATCAGTGAGGAGGGGGAGGGCCCTCCAGATACGCAGTATTTT
TRBD1	once	TRBJ2-3	TRBV11-3	CASSPRQGATDTQYF	TGTGCCAGCAGCCCCCGACAGGGGGCTACAGATACGCAGTATTTT
TRBD2	NA	TRBJ2-7	TRBV6-1	CASRLAGGLGYEQYF	TGTGCCAGCAGGTTAGCGGGAGGGCTCGGGTACGAGCAGTACTTC
TRBD2	NA	TRBJ2-7	TRBV2	CASPRLAESYEQYF	TGTGCCAGCCCCCGACTAGCGGAATCCTACGAGCAGTACTTC
TRBD1	NA	TRBJ2-5	TRBV28	CASSLQDGTARWGETQYF	TGTGCCAGCAGTCTACAAGATGGGACAGCCAGATGGGGAGAGACCCAGTACTTC
NA	NA	TRBJ2-2	TRBV2	CASSEQGSTGELFF	TGTGCCAGCAGTGAACAGGGGTCCACCGGGGAGCTGTTTTTT